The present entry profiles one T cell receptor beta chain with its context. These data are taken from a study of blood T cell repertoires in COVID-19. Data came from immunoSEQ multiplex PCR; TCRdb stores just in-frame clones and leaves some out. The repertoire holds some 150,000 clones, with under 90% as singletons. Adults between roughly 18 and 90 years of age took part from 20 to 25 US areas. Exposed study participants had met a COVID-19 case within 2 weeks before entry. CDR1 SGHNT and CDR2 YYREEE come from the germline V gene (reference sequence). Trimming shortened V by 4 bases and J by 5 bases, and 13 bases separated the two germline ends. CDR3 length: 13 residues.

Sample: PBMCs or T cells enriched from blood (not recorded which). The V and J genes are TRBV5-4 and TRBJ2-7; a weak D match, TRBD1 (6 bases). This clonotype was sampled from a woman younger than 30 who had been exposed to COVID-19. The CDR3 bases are TGTGCCAGCAGCAAACAGGGTGCCGACGAGCAGTACTTC. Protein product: CASSKQGADEQYF.